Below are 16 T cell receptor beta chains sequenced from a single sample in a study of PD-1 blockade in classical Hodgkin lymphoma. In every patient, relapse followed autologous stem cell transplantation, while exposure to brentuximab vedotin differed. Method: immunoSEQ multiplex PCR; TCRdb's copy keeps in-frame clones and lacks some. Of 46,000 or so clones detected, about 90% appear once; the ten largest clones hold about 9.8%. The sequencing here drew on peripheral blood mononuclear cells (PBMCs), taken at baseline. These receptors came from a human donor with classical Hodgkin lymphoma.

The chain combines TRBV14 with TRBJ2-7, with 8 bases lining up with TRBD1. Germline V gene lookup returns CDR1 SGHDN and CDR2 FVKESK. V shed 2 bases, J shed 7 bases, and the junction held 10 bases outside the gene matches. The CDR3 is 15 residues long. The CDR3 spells CASSQLGQGEGEQYF. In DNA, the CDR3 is TGTGCCAGCAGCCAACTCGGACAGGGCGAGGGGGAGCAGTACTTC. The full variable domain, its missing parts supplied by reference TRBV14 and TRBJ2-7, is EAGVTQFPSHSVIEKGQTVTLRCDPISGHDNLYWYRRVMGKEIKFLLHFVKESKQDESGMPNNRFLAERTGGTYSTLKVQPAELEDSGVYFCASSQLGQGEGEQYFGPGTRLTVT.

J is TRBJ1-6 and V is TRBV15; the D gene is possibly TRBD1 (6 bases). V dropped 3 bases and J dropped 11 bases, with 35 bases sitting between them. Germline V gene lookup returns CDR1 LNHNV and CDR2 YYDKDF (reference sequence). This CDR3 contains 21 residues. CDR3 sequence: CATSRAYGGTKAWGRGPPLHF. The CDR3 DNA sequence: TGTGCCACCAGCAGGGCCTACGGGGGGACAAAGGCGTGGGGGCGGGGACCACCCCTCCACTTT.

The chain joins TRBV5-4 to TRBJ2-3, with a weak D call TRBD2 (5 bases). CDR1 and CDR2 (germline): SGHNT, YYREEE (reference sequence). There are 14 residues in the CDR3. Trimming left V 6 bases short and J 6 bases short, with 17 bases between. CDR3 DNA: TGTGCCAGCACCGTCCGGGGTTTAGCCGATACGCAGTATTTT. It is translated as CASTVRGLADTQYF. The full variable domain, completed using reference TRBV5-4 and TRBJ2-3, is ETGVTQSPTHLIKTRGQQVTLRCSSQSGHNTVSWYQQALGQGPQFIFQYYREEENGRGNFPPRFSGLQFPNYSSELNVNALELDDSALYLCASTVRGLADTQYFGPGTRLTVL.

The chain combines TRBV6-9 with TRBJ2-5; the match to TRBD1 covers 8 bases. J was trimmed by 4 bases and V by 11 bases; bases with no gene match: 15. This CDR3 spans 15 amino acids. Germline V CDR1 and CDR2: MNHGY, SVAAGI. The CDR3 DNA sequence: TGTGCCCTCGGGGTACCGACAGGGGAGGCAGAGACCCAGTACTTC. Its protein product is CALGVPTGEAETQYF.

CDR3 nucleotide sequence: TGTGCCAGCAGCGTAGGGGACGGCTACGAGCAGTACTTC. Protein: CASSVGDGYEQYF. The rearrangement joins TRBV9 to TRBJ2-7; either TRBD1 or TRBD2 may fit D (5 bases each). Germline V lookup: CDR1 SGDLS, CDR2 YYNGEE. The CDR3 consists of 13 residues. With 0 bases removed from V and 3 bases from J, the gap between germline ends came to 7 bases.

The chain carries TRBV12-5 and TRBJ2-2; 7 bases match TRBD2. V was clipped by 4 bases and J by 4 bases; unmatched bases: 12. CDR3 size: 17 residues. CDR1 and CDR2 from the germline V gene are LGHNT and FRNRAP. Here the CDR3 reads CASGSIAGVYSTGELFF. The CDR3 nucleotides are TGTGCTAGTGGTTCCATCGCGGGAGTTTATTCCACCGGGGAGCTGTTTTTT.

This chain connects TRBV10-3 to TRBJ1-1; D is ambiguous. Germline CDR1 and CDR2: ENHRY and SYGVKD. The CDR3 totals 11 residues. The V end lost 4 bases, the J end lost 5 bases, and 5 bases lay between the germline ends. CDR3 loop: CAISAGTEAFF. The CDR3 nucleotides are TGTGCCATCAGTGCGGGAACTGAAGCTTTCTTT.

The CDR3 spells CASSVGGTEHNEQFF. Written as DNA, the CDR3 is TGTGCCAGCAGCGTAGGAGGAACCGAACACAATGAGCAGTTCTTC. The chain uses TRBV9 and TRBJ2-1; D uncertain. V gave up 0 bases and J gave up 5 bases, with 12 bases separating them. Germline loops: CDR1 SGDLS, CDR2 YYNGEE. The CDR3 is 15 residues long.

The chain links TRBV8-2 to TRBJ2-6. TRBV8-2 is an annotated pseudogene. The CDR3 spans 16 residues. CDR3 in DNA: TGTGGCAGTATAGAGATAACACAAAGTCGGGCCAACGTCCTGACTTTC. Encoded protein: CGSIEITQSRANVLTF.

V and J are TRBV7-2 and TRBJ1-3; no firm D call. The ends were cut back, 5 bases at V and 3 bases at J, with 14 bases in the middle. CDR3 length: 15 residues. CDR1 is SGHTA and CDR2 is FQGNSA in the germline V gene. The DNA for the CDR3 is TGTGCCAGCAGCCCGGCGAGGAGATATGGAAACACCATATATTTT. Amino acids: CASSPARRYGNTIYF.

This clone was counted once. CDR3 protein: CASSPSNGLASYNEQFF. As DNA, the CDR3 is TGTGCCAGCAGCCCATCCAACGGACTAGCGTCCTACAATGAGCAGTTCTTC. V and J are TRBV9 and TRBJ2-1; 9 bases fit TRBD2. Germline V gives CDR1 SGDLS, CDR2 YYNGEE. J lost 1 base, V lost 4 bases, and 9 bases had no gene match. The CDR3 consists of 17 residues.

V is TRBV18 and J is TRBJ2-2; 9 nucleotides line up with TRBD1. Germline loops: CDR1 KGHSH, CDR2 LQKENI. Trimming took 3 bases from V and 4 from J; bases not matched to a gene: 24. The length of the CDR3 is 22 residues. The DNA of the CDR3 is TGTGCCAGCTCACCGCTCCCTAGACAGGGGGTTTCCCCGGGAGCGCTCACCGGGGAGCTGTTTTTT. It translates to CASSPLPRQGVSPGALTGELFF. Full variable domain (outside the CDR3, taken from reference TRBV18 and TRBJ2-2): NAGVMQNPRHLVRRRGQEARLRCSPMKGHSHVYWYRQLPEEGLKFMVYLQKENIIDESGMPKERFSAEFPKEGPSILRIQQVVRGDSAAYFCASSPLPRQGVSPGALTGELFFGEGSRLTVL.

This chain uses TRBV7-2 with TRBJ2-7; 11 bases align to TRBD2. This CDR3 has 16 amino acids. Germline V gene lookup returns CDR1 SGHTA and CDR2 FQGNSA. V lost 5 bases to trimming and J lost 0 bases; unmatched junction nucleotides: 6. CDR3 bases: TGTGCCAGCAGCCGAGTAGCGGGAGGGAGCTCCTACGAGCAGTACTTC. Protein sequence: CASSRVAGGSSYEQYF.

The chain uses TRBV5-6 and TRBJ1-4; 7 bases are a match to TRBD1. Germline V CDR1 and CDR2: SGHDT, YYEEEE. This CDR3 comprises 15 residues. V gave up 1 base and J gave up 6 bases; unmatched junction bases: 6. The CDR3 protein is CASSLTGEGDEKLFF. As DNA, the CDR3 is TGTGCCAGCAGCTTGACAGGGGAAGGTGATGAAAAACTGTTTTTT.

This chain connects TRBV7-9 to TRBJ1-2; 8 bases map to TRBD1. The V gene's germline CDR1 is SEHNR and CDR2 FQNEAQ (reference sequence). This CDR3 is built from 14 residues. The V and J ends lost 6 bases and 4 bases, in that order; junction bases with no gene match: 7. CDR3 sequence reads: CASRAAGGFYGYTF. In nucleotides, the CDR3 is TGTGCCAGCAGGGCGGCAGGGGGCTTCTATGGCTACACCTTC.

Here the CDR3 DNA reads TGTGCCAGCAGTGAATATGGGGGGGAGAATTCACCCCTCCACTTT. It is translated as CASSEYGGENSPLHF. This chain connects TRBV25-1 to TRBJ1-6, with a weak D call TRBD1 (5 bases). Germline CDR1 reads MGHDK; CDR2 reads SYGVNS. The length of the CDR3 is 15 residues. V lost 0 bases and J 7 bases, leaving 10 bases between the germline ends.